One and the same sample provided the 25 T cell receptor beta chains below, sequenced in a study of blood T cell repertoires in COVID-19. The protocol was immunoSEQ multiplex PCR, while the TCRdb copy is restricted to in-frame clones and leaves out a portion. Here the sample spans some 460,000 clones, 85% to 90% being singletons. The sequencing input was peripheral blood. The receptor set was obtained from a woman aged 30 to 39 with acute or convalescent COVID-19.

The genes are TRBV11-2 and TRBJ2-2; 10 bases match TRBD1. Trimming at V came to 5 bases and at J to 6 bases, leaving 15 bases not matched to a gene. Germline loops: CDR1 SGHAT, CDR2 FQNNGV. This CDR3 spans 18 amino acids. CDR3 protein: CASSNRQGAPGRPGELFF. In DNA, the CDR3 is TGTGCCAGCAGCAACCGACAGGGGGCGCCTGGACGGCCCGGGGAGCTGTTTTTT.

The chain uses TRBV9 and TRBJ1-1, with 9 bases matching TRBD1. Trimming cost V 4 bases and J 3 bases; bases outside gene matches: 7. In germline, CDR1 is SGDLS, CDR2 YYNGEE. The CDR3 is 15 residues long. The CDR3 DNA reads TGTGCCAGCAGCTCACAGGACAGGGGTGACACTGAAGCTTTCTTT. It is translated as CASSSQDRGDTEAFF.

The chain employs TRBV6-5 and TRBJ2-3; no reliable D call. Trimming took off 0 bases at V and 1 base at J, with 8 bases between the two ends. CDR1 is MNHEY and CDR2 is SVGAGI in the germline V gene. The CDR3 runs to 15 residues. For the CDR3, the DNA is TGTGCCAGCAGTTACTCGTTGGCGGGCACAGATACGCAGTATTTT. This encodes CASSYSLAGTDTQYF.

Comment on this clone: The conserved closing phenylalanine or tryptophan is absent in this CDR3, likely reflecting a read error. CDR3 sequence: CASSKTRNTEAFL. In DNA form, the CDR3 reads TGTGCCAGCAGTAAAACTAGGAACACTGAAGCTTTCCTT. This chain links TRBV2 with TRBJ1-1; D ambiguous. Germline lookup yields CDR1 SNHLY and CDR2 FYNNEI. Trimming took 5 bases from V and 1 from J, leaving 8 bases between them. This CDR3 is built from 13 residues.

The V gene is TRBV3-1 (or the pseudogene TRBV3-2), the J gene TRBJ2-3, with TRBD2 matching 13 bases. With V trimmed by 6 bases and J by 6 bases, 15 bases remained unmatched. This CDR3 has 18 amino acids. The germline gives CDR1 LGHDT, CDR2 YNNKEL (reference sequence). DNA of the CDR3: TGTGCCAGCAGTTCCCGAGCCCTACTAGCGGGGGGGCCCGATACGCAGTATTTT. Translation gives CASSSRALLAGGPDTQYF.

Concerning this clone: This sample also contains other DNA sequences that code for the same CDR3. This chain links TRBV7-6 with TRBJ2-7; a possible D gene is TRBD2 (6 bases). This CDR3 spans 14 amino acids. CDR1 is SGHVS, CDR2 FNYEAQ, per germline. Trimming removed 1 base at V and 0 bases at J, with 7 bases between. CDR3 nucleotides: TGTGCCAGCAGCTTAGGTAGCGGCTCCTACGAGCAGTACTTC. Translated: CASSLGSGSYEQYF.

V is TRBV15 and J is TRBJ1-2, with D perhaps TRBD1 (5 bases). The CDR3 runs 15 residues. Germline-derived CDR1 and CDR2 are LNHNV and YYDKDF (reference sequence). V lost 0 bases and J lost 6, with 14 bases in between. The CDR3 nucleotides read TGTGCCACCAGCAGAGAGGTTCCTCCAGGGAATGGCTACACCTTC. Translation: CATSREVPPGNGYTF.

The chain couples TRBV30 to TRBJ2-3, with D hard to call. Trimming cost V 0 bases and J 1 base, with 11 bases left between them. Germline-derived CDR1 and CDR2 are GTSNPN and SVGIG (reference sequence). There are 15 residues in the CDR3. The CDR3 bases are TGTGCCTGGAGTGTACTTGCGATCCGCACAGATACGCAGTATTTT. Amino acids: CAWSVLAIRTDTQYF.

The chain has TRBV9 and TRBJ1-1; a weak D match, TRBD1 (6 bases). The CDR3 covers 13 residues. CDR1 SGDLS and CDR2 YYNGEE come from the germline V gene. The germline V and J ends were trimmed by 0 bases and 8 bases, with 11 bases remaining between them. The DNA of the CDR3 is TGTGCCAGCAGCGTAGGGGGCAGGGGCGAAGCTTTCTTT. This gives the protein CASSVGGRGEAFF.

The chain uses TRBV7-9 and TRBJ2-2, with TRBD1 matching 8 bases. Trimming at V came to 3 bases and at J to 5 bases, leaving 5 bases not matched to a gene. Per germline, CDR1 SEHNR and CDR2 FQNEAQ (reference sequence). CDR3 length: 15 residues. DNA for the CDR3: TGTGCCAGCAGCTTTCATGGACAGGGAACCGGGGAGCTGTTTTTT. Translation: CASSFHGQGTGELFF.

The chain is built from TRBV4-1 and TRBJ1-1, with D possibly TRBD1 on 6 matching bases. This CDR3 region has 15 residues. V was shortened by 4 bases and J by 7 bases, with 19 bases between the two germline ends. Germline CDR1 reads MGHRA; CDR2 reads YSYEKL. The DNA of the CDR3 is TGCGCCAGCAGCCGCGAAACTAGGGACATGGGTGAAGCTTTCTTT. It yields the protein CASSRETRDMGEAFF.

This chain uses TRBV10-1 with TRBJ1-6; 7 nucleotides line up with TRBD1. Trimming cost V 6 bases and J 0 bases; bases outside gene matches: 14. The CDR3 loop spans 19 amino acids. Germline values: CDR1 WNHNN, CDR2 SYGVQD (reference sequence). CDR3 bases: TGCGCCAGCAGCGAAACAGGGGCCGCTCCAAGCTCCTATAATTCACCCCTCCACTTT. Residues: CASSETGAAPSSYNSPLHF.

The chain combines TRBV10-3 with TRBJ2-4; D gene uncertain. Germline CDR1 reads ENHRY; CDR2 reads SYGVKD. The length of the CDR3 is 13 residues. Trimming removed 4 bases from V and 3 bases from J, with 7 bases in between. CDR3 protein: CAISATDKNIQYF. The CDR3 DNA is TGTGCCATCAGTGCAACAGACAAAAACATTCAGTACTTC.

The V and J genes are TRBV14 and TRBJ2-7; 7 positions match TRBD1. From germline, CDR1 is SGHDN and CDR2 FVKESK. This CDR3 region has 15 residues. V lost 3 bases and J lost 4; bases outside the gene matches: 9. This CDR3 is CASSQGQRFYYEQYF. In nucleotides, the CDR3 is TGTGCCAGCAGCCAGGGACAGAGATTCTATTACGAGCAGTACTTC.

This clone has just one count. This chain joins TRBV30 and TRBJ1-2; D gene uncertain. Trimming cost V 7 bases and J 0 bases, with 9 bases left between them. This CDR3 comprises 12 residues. Germline V gives CDR1 GTSNPN, CDR2 SVGIG (reference sequence). Here the CDR3 reads CASSVANYGYTF. Here the CDR3 DNA reads TGTGCCTCCTCAGTCGCTAACTATGGCTACACCTTC.

V and J are TRBV25-1 and TRBJ2-2, with TRBD1 identical over 7 bases. J gave up 0 bases and V 4 bases, and 5 bases lay outside the gene matches. Germline V gives CDR1 MGHDK, CDR2 SYGVNS. CDR3 length equals 16 residues. CDR3 in amino acids: CASSGEQGANTGELFF. The CDR3, as DNA: TGTGCCAGCAGTGGCGAGCAGGGGGCGAACACCGGGGAGCTGTTTTTT.

This sequence joins TRBV4-1 and TRBJ1-1; D is unclear. The CDR3 covers 14 residues. The ends were cut back, 0 bases at V and 8 bases at J, with 13 bases in the middle. The germline gives CDR1 MGHRA, CDR2 YSYEKL. The CDR3 sequence: CASSQDRREREAFF. The CDR3 nucleotides read TGCGCCAGCAGCCAAGATCGAAGGGAGAGGGAAGCTTTCTTT.

The chain combines TRBV28 with TRBJ2-1; 13 bases line up with TRBD2. The CDR3 runs 18 residues. Trimming at V came to 4 bases and at J to 1 base, leaving 7 bases not matched to a gene. Germline V gene lookup returns CDR1 MDHEN and CDR2 SYDVKM. The CDR3 DNA reads as TGTGCCAGCAGTTCCCACACTAGCGGGGGGGTTTCCTACAATGAGCAGTTCTTC. Translation: CASSSHTSGGVSYNEQFF.

V is TRBV5-1 and J is TRBJ2-1; 9 bases are a match to TRBD1. CDR1 SGHRS and CDR2 YFSETQ come from the germline V gene. With V trimmed by 0 bases and J by 8 bases, 6 bases remained unmatched. CDR3 length: 15 residues. DNA of the CDR3: TGCGCCAGCAGCTTGGAGGACAGGGGAGGGGATGAGCAGTTCTTC. It translates to CASSLEDRGGDEQFF.

This clone was recorded only once. The chain has TRBV3-1 (or the pseudogene TRBV3-2) and TRBJ2-5, with no clear D. Trimming cost V 4 bases and J 0 bases, with 12 bases left between them. The CDR3 runs 15 residues. Germline values: CDR1 LGHDT, CDR2 YNNKEL (reference sequence). The DNA for the CDR3 is TGTGCCAGCAGCCCCATGGCGGCAAACCAAGAGACCCAGTACTTC. Amino acids: CASSPMAANQETQYF.

V usage is TRBV2 and J usage is TRBJ1-2; no definite D call. There are 12 residues in the CDR3. CDR1 SNHLY and CDR2 FYNNEI come from the germline V gene. V lost 5 bases and J 1 base, leaving 5 bases between the germline ends. CDR3 in DNA: TGTGCCAGCAGTTCCTTTAACTATGGCTACACCTTC. This sequence encodes CASSSFNYGYTF.

This sequence joins TRBV9 and TRBJ1-6; the D gene is possibly TRBD1 (5 bases). V dropped 3 bases and J dropped 9 bases, with 13 bases sitting between them. The CDR3 loop spans 14 amino acids. The V gene's germline CDR1 is SGDLS and CDR2 YYNGEE. The chain's CDR3 is CASSGGRESSPLHF. Here the CDR3 DNA reads TGTGCCAGCAGCGGGGGCAGGGAATCTTCACCCCTCCACTTT.

The V and J genes are TRBV9 and TRBJ2-5; D is perhaps TRBD2 (5 bases). The germline V and J ends were trimmed by 3 bases and 5 bases, with 17 bases remaining between them. The CDR3 runs 15 residues. In germline, CDR1 is SGDLS, CDR2 YYNGEE. The CDR3 nucleotides are TGTGCCAGCAGCGCATCGGAGGAGAGTTGGGAGACCCAGTACTTC. Translating gives CASSASEESWETQYF.

The genes are TRBV20-1 and TRBJ2-7; D not certain. Germline V gene lookup returns CDR1 DFQATT and CDR2 SNEGSKA (reference sequence). Trimming pared 2 bases from V and 3 bases from J, leaving 5 bases between. This CDR3 is built from 11 residues. The CDR3 reads CSARNHYEQYF. The CDR3 region has the DNA TGCAGTGCTAGAAATCACTACGAGCAGTACTTC.

The gene calls are TRBV9 and TRBJ1-2; no definite D call. There are 12 residues in the CDR3. V was cut by 4 bases and J by 2 bases, with 6 bases left in between. From germline, CDR1 is SGDLS and CDR2 YYNGEE. For the CDR3, the DNA is TGTGCCAGCAGCATCCAAAACTATGGCTACACCTTC. This codes for CASSIQNYGYTF.